This paragraph reports one TCR beta chain. Amplified TCR beta CDR3 regions came from RNA transcripts. Using the HTBI primer set, a first-round RT-PCR was run on the TCR CDR3. TCRdb used MiXCR to reprocess the multiplex PCR reads, holding one entry per CDR3 protein. The data show hundreds of thousands of distinct CDR3 sequences, with 14% seen just once and roughly 10% held by the top ten. This CDR3 contains 15 residues. Looked up from germline, CDR1 is SQVTM and CDR2 is ANQGSEA. Criteria for exclusion of patients were uncontrolled infection, other autoimmune disease, pregnancy or lactation. The data belong to a study of T cells in Graves' hyperthyroidism and ophthalmopathy.

The specimen sequenced was blood. The TCR originated in a woman aged 18-35 years with Graves' hyperthyroidism. V and J are TRBV29-1 and TRBJ2-1; perhaps TRBD2 as D (6 bases). With the DNA end fitting TRBJ2-7 better, the J assignment may be wrong. For the CDR3, the DNA is TGCAGCGTTGACACTAGCACCAACTCCTACAATGAGCAGTACTTC. It translates to CSVDTSTNSYNEQYF.